This T cell receptor beta chain appears in the sequencing data of a study of T cells after yellow fever vaccination. Each CDR3 protein gets one entry after TCRdb re-called the 5' RACE reads with MiXCR. This table has fewer than 400,000 distinct CDR3 sequences, approximately 11% appearing once. With 4 bases clipped from V and 2 bases from J, the junction kept 7 bases outside the gene matches. CDR1 and CDR2 from the germline V gene are ENHRY and SYGVKD. The CDR3 sequence is 16 residues long. Ten or more counts support this clonotype. Sequences were derived from CD4+ T cells sorted from PBMCs, sampled 45 days after the yellow fever booster vaccination. The chain recombines TRBV10-3 with TRBJ2-3; 9 bases are shared with TRBD2. This sequence was found in a man between 18 and 35 years old who received the YFV17D yellow fever vaccine. DNA for the CDR3: TGTGCCATCAGTGGCCGCCTAGCGGGGTCCACAGATACGCAGTATTTT. Protein product: CAISGRLAGSTDTQYF.